The present T cell receptor (beta chain) was sequenced within a study of shared T cell receptors in the human thymus. V lost 4 bases and J 8 bases, leaving 8 bases between the germline ends. CDR3 length: 11 amino acids. Germline V CDR1 and CDR2: MNHEY, SMNVEV (reference sequence). Measured with immunoSEQ multiplex PCR; TCRdb has only the in-frame clones, and not every one. The data hold about 380,000 clones, with over 90% observed a single time. The receptor comes from a human donor. The specimen was thymocytes. This chain uses TRBV27 with TRBJ1-2; D is unresolved. The CDR3 reads CASSSGIGYTF. The CDR3 coding sequence is TGTGCCAGCAGTTCTGGGATCGGCTACACCTTC.